A selection of T cell receptor beta chains follows, all from one sample in a study of cytomegalovirus exposure and HLA in healthy donors. Clones were sequenced by immunoSEQ multiplex PCR, and TCRdb holds only the in-frame ones, with some missing. This table has over 150,000 clones, 80% to 90% appearing once. Sample: PBMCs. These TCRs come from a male donor in good health and CMV-seronegative. Both conserved end residues are part of each CDR3. The order of the fields is clone size, V gene, J gene, D gene, CDR3 DNA, CDR3 protein. D genes are given only for firm matches. Clone size is not always given. Where it is, it says once, few, many or a class for expanded clones.

clone size: .; V gene: TRBV18; J gene: TRBJ1-1; D gene: .; CDR3 DNA: TGTGCCAGCTCACCAGGAAGGGGTTGGGGCATGAACACTGAAGCTTTCTTT; CDR3 protein: CASSPGRGWGMNTEAFF
clone size: .; V gene: TRBV7-9; J gene: TRBJ2-7; D gene: TRBD2; CDR3 DNA: TGTGCCAGCAGCTTAGGGGGACTATCCTACGAGCAGTACTTC; CDR3 protein: CASSLGGLSYEQYF
clone size: .; V gene: TRBV9; J gene: TRBJ2-2; D gene: TRBD2; CDR3 DNA: TGTGCCAGCAGCGTCCATCTTAGCGGGGGGGCCGACACCGGGGAGCTGTTTTTT; CDR3 protein: CASSVHLSGGADTGELFF
clone size: few; V gene: TRBV5-5; J gene: TRBJ2-3; D gene: .; CDR3 DNA: TGTGCCAGCAGCTTAACAGGGTCGGGTACAGATACGCAGTATTTT; CDR3 protein: CASSLTGSGTDTQYF
clone size: .; V gene: TRBV28; J gene: TRBJ2-5; D gene: .; CDR3 DNA: TGTGCCAGCAACTGGGGAGGGGGGCTTGAGACCCAGTACTTC; CDR3 protein: CASNWGGGLETQYF
clone size: .; V gene: TRBV5-4; J gene: TRBJ1-1; D gene: .; CDR3 DNA: TGTGCCAGCAGCTTGGCAGAGAACACTGAAGCTTTCTTT; CDR3 protein: CASSLAENTEAFF
clone size: .; V gene: TRBV11-2; J gene: TRBJ2-5; D gene: .; CDR3 DNA: TGTGCCAGCAGCCTGGGGGAGGTCGAGACCCAGTACTTC; CDR3 protein: CASSLGEVETQYF
clone size: .; V gene: TRBV7-9; J gene: TRBJ2-1; D gene: TRBD2; CDR3 DNA: TGTGCCAGCAGCATAGGGGCTCTAGCGGGGGATTACAATGAGCAGTTCTTC; CDR3 protein: CASSIGALAGDYNEQFF
clone size: .; V gene: TRBV2; J gene: TRBJ2-3; D gene: TRBD2; CDR3 DNA: TGTGCCAGCATAGCGACTAGCGGACGCACAGATACGCAGTATTTT; CDR3 protein: CASIATSGRTDTQYF
clone size: .; V gene: TRBV19; J gene: TRBJ2-1; D gene: TRBD2; CDR3 DNA: TGTGCCAGTAGTGCCGGACTAGCCTTAACCAGGTACAATGAGCAGTTCTTC; CDR3 protein: CASSAGLALTRYNEQFF
clone size: .; V gene: TRBV19; J gene: TRBJ2-5; D gene: .; CDR3 DNA: TGTGCCAGTAGAGGGCAGGGGGGCCCTCAAGAGACCCAGTACTTC; CDR3 protein: CASRGQGGPQETQYF
clone size: .; V gene: TRBV5-6; J gene: TRBJ2-7; D gene: .; CDR3 DNA: TGTGCCAGCAGCTTGACTAGCTCCTACGAGCAGTACTTC; CDR3 protein: CASSLTSSYEQYF
clone size: .; V gene: TRBV5-1; J gene: TRBJ2-7; D gene: TRBD2; CDR3 DNA: TGCGCCAGCAGCTTGGGAGGGACTAGATCCTACGAGCAGTACTTC; CDR3 protein: CASSLGGTRSYEQYF
clone size: .; V gene: TRBV2; J gene: TRBJ1-1; D gene: .; CDR3 DNA: TGTGCCAGCAGGCGGGACGGATTGAACACTGAAGCTTTCTTT; CDR3 protein: CASRRDGLNTEAFF
clone size: .; V gene: TRBV28; J gene: TRBJ2-7; D gene: .; CDR3 DNA: TGTGCCAGCAGGGCGACAGGATTATCCTACGAGCAGTACTTC; CDR3 protein: CASRATGLSYEQYF
clone size: .; V gene: TRBV28; J gene: TRBJ2-1; D gene: .; CDR3 DNA: TGTGCCAGCAGCCCTGGAGGCAACAATGAGCAGTTCTTC; CDR3 protein: CASSPGGNNEQFF
clone size: .; V gene: TRBV6-5; J gene: TRBJ1-6; D gene: TRBD1; CDR3 DNA: TGTGCCAGCGGGACAGGGAAGGTCGGAGATTCACCCCTCCACTTT; CDR3 protein: CASGTGKVGDSPLHF
clone size: .; V gene: TRBV28; J gene: TRBJ1-1; D gene: TRBD1; CDR3 DNA: TGTGCCAGCAGTTTCCTGAAGACAGGGGAAGCTTTCTTT; CDR3 protein: CASSFLKTGEAFF
clone size: once; V gene: TRBV30; J gene: TRBJ2-5; D gene: .; CDR3 DNA: TGTGCCTGGAGAGTTCTACGGGGGAGACAAGAGACCCAGTACTTC; CDR3 protein: CAWRVLRGRQETQYF
clone size: .; V gene: TRBV28; J gene: TRBJ1-1; D gene: .; CDR3 DNA: TGTGCCAGCAGTTTATGGCGGGGGAACACTGAAGCTTTCTTT; CDR3 protein: CASSLWRGNTEAFF
clone size: .; V gene: TRBV5-1; J gene: TRBJ2-3; D gene: .; CDR3 DNA: TGCGCCAGCAGCTTGGAAAGGGGCTCAGATACGCAGTATTTT; CDR3 protein: CASSLERGSDTQYF
clone size: .; V gene: TRBV6-5; J gene: TRBJ1-2; D gene: .; CDR3 DNA: TGTGCCAGCAGCAACGGGGGGGGCTATGGCTACACCTTC; CDR3 protein: CASSNGGGYGYTF